The 29 T cell receptor beta chains listed next were all sequenced from one sample in a study of cytomegalovirus exposure and HLA in healthy donors. Primers for the PCR totalled 60 Vbeta and 13 Jbeta. Profiled with immunoSEQ multiplex PCR; TCRdb holds only in-frame clones, not every one. The sample yields over 65,000 clones, roughly 69% seen once. The specimen sequenced was PBMCs. Receptors originate from a woman aged 50 to 60 in good health and CMV-seropositive.

There are a few counts of this clone. The chain is built from TRBV11-2 and TRBJ1-2, with D perhaps TRBD1 (6 bases). Per germline, CDR1 SGHAT and CDR2 FQNNGV. This CDR3 contains 14 residues. V lost 0 bases and J 4 bases, leaving 9 bases between the germline ends. The DNA of the CDR3 is TGTGCCAGCAGCTTAGACACAGGGCCCTATGGCTACACCTTC. Its protein is CASSLDTGPYGYTF. Full variable domain (outside the CDR3, taken from reference TRBV11-2 and TRBJ1-2): EAGVAQSPRYKIIEKRQSVAFWCNPISGHATLYWYQQILGQGPKLLIQFQNNGVVDDSQLPKDRFSAERLKGVDSTLKIQPAKLEDSAVYLCASSLDTGPYGYTFGSGTRLTVV.

This sequence joins TRBV7-3 and TRBJ2-2, with 10 bases matching TRBD1. The CDR3 totals 17 residues. Germline-derived CDR1 and CDR2 are SGHTA and FQGTGA. With 0 bases clipped from V and 6 bases from J, the junction kept 7 bases outside the gene matches. The CDR3 DNA reads TGTGCCAGCAGCTTAACGGGGGGACAGGGGTCCCCCGGGGAGCTGTTTTTT. This encodes CASSLTGGQGSPGELFF.

The chain couples TRBV6-1 to TRBJ2-1; 9 bases fit TRBD1. V was pared by 4 bases and J by 5 bases, with 6 bases of the junction left unmatched. Germline CDR1 reads MNHNS; CDR2 reads SASEGT. This CDR3 has 15 amino acids. As DNA, the CDR3 is TGTGCCAGCAGTGGGCCCGGGACAGGGAACAATGAGCAGTTCTTC. It is translated as CASSGPGTGNNEQFF.

The chain has TRBV19 and TRBJ2-1; 12 bases fit TRBD2. The CDR3 loop spans 17 amino acids. Germline CDR1 reads LNHDA; CDR2 reads SQIVND (reference sequence). The J segment lost 5 bases and the V segment lost 5 bases, leaving 10 bases of the junction unmatched. Here the CDR3 DNA reads TGTGCCAGTAGTGCCCGACTAGCGGGGGTCCGGGACAATGAGCAGTTCTTC. This translates into CASSARLAGVRDNEQFF.

V is TRBV5-1 and J is TRBJ2-1; 7 bases agree with TRBD1. Per the germline V gene, CDR1 is SGHRS and CDR2 is YFSETQ. The CDR3 length is 16 residues. V was pared by 4 bases and J by 2 bases, with 9 bases of the junction left unmatched. CDR3 residues: CASSPARDRTYNEQFF. The CDR3 DNA reads as TGCGCCAGCAGCCCCGCCCGGGACAGAACCTACAATGAGCAGTTCTTC. The variable domain in full, completed from reference TRBV5-1 and TRBJ2-1, reads KAGVTQTPRYLIKTRGQQVTLSCSPISGHRSVSWYQQTPGQGLQFLFEYFSETQRNKGNFPGRFSGRQFSNSRSEMNVSTLELGDSALYLCASSPARDRTYNEQFFGPGTRLTVL.

This clone was seen more than once but under ten times. The chain is built from TRBV18 and TRBJ1-2; a possible D gene is TRBD1 (6 bases). The ends were cut back, 3 bases at V and 4 bases at J, with 12 bases in the middle. Germline V CDR1 and CDR2: KGHSH, LQKENI. The CDR3 is 14 residues long. The CDR3: CASSPPGGSYGYTF. CDR3 bases: TGTGCCAGCTCACCTCCGGGGGGCTCCTATGGCTACACCTTC.

This clone was detected a few times. The rearrangement uses TRBV5-1 and TRBJ2-5; tentative D call: TRBD1 (5 bases). The V gene's germline CDR1 is SGHRS and CDR2 YFSETQ. This CDR3 has 15 amino acids. Deletions cut 0 bases from V and 5 bases from J, with 14 bases between. CDR3 sequence reads: CASSLGQNRKETQYF. The CDR3 DNA reads TGCGCCAGCAGCTTGGGACAGAATAGGAAGGAGACCCAGTACTTC.

This chain links TRBV5-1 with TRBJ1-2; D not certain. From germline, CDR1 is SGHRS and CDR2 YFSETQ. The V gene lost 0 bases and the J gene lost 1 base, with 10 bases spanning the gap. CDR3 size: 15 residues. The CDR3 sequence: CASSLDLGSNYGYTF. DNA of the CDR3: TGCGCCAGCAGCTTGGATTTAGGGAGTAACTATGGCTACACCTTC.

This clone was picked up a small number of times. The rearrangement joins TRBV4-2 to TRBJ1-2; D gene unclear. The germline V and J ends were trimmed by 1 base and 4 bases, with 13 bases remaining between them. The CDR3 has 15 residues. CDR1 is LGHNA, CDR2 YNFKEQ, per germline. CDR3 sequence: CASSQAFDGSYGYTF. The CDR3 DNA is TGTGCCAGCAGCCAAGCCTTCGACGGGAGCTATGGCTACACCTTC.

The CDR3 here is CASSETSRDGYTF. The CDR3 region has the DNA TGTGCCAGCAGTGAAACATCGCGGGACGGCTACACCTTC. V usage is TRBV2 and J usage is TRBJ1-2, with a weak D call TRBD1 (5 bases). V lost 2 bases, J lost 8 bases, and 12 bases lay in between. Germline assignment: CDR1 SNHLY and CDR2 FYNNEI. The CDR3 contains 13 residues.

This clone occurred once. The chain uses TRBV7-9 and TRBJ2-2, with a weak D call TRBD2 (5 bases). CDR3 length: 15 residues. Germline loops: CDR1 SEHNR, CDR2 FQNEAQ (reference sequence). The V end was cut by 2 bases, the J end by 3 bases, with 10 bases between. In nucleotides, the CDR3 is TGTGCCAGCAGCTTAAGTTCAGCGGACACCGGGGAGCTGTTTTTT. As protein: CASSLSSADTGELFF.

V is TRBV10-1 and J is TRBJ1-6; D not certain. Germline V gene data show CDR1 as WNHNN and CDR2 as SYGVQD (reference sequence). The V end lost 5 bases, the J end lost 7 bases, and 12 bases lay between the germline ends. The CDR3 consists of 14 residues. The CDR3 nucleotides are TGCGCCAGCAGTCCTAGTCGGTGGAATTCACCCCTCCACTTT. Protein product: CASSPSRWNSPLHF.

V and J are TRBV19 and TRBJ1-2; 8 nucleotides agree with TRBD1. J gave up 7 bases and V 8 bases, and 15 bases lay outside the gene matches. This CDR3 spans 15 amino acids. In germline, CDR1 is LNHDA, CDR2 SQIVND (reference sequence). The CDR3 loop is CASVDRGPDRSGYTF. The CDR3 DNA reads as TGTGCCAGTGTAGACAGGGGACCAGATCGGAGTGGCTACACCTTC.

This chain joins TRBV5-1 and TRBJ1-3, with no clear D. Looked up from germline, CDR1 is SGHRS and CDR2 is YFSETQ. Trimming pared 6 bases from V and 0 bases from J, leaving 13 bases between. CDR3 length equals 15 residues. CDR3 DNA sequence: TGCGCCAGCACCCTGGTGGGGAGCTCTGGAAACACCATATATTTT. Its translation: CASTLVGSSGNTIYF.

The V and J genes are TRBV5-1 and TRBJ1-1; D might be TRBD1 (5 bases). The CDR3 sequence is 14 residues long. Per germline, CDR1 SGHRS and CDR2 YFSETQ. V was shortened by 4 bases and J by 4 bases, with 14 bases between the two germline ends. In DNA, the CDR3 is TGCGCCAGCAGCGCGTTACAGGTGGTCACTGAAGCTTTCTTT. Translating gives CASSALQVVTEAFF.

The chain is built from TRBV19 and TRBJ1-6; possibly TRBD1 for D (5 bases). Trimming shortened V by 4 bases and J by 14 bases, and 18 bases separated the two germline ends. Germline CDR1 and CDR2: LNHDA and SQIVND (reference sequence). The CDR3 extends over 14 amino acids. CDR3 nucleotide sequence: TGTGCCAGTAGTAGGGGGGACTCCTATTCGTCCCTCCACTTT. The encoded protein is CASSRGDSYSSLHF.

The J gene is TRBJ1-5, the V gene TRBV19; D is uncertain. V lost 0 bases and J lost 5, with 5 bases in between. CDR3 length: 13 amino acids. CDR1 LNHDA and CDR2 SQIVND come from the germline V gene (reference sequence). DNA for the CDR3: TGTGCCAGTAGTATAGATCGGTATCAGCCCCAGCATTTT. Its translation: CASSIDRYQPQHF.

The DNA for the CDR3 is TGTGCCATCAGTGGGACTAGCGGGGCCACAGATACGCAGTATTTT. Encoded protein: CAISGTSGATDTQYF. The chain employs TRBV10-3 and TRBJ2-3; 12 bases align to TRBD2. CDR3 length: 15 residues. With 4 bases clipped from V and 2 bases from J, the junction kept 1 base outside the gene matches. CDR1 and CDR2 from the germline V gene are ENHRY and SYGVKD.

This clone has only a few counts. The rearrangement joins TRBV14 to TRBJ1-1, with unresolved D. CDR1 SGHDN and CDR2 FVKESK come from the germline V gene. Trimming cost V 4 bases and J 1 base, with 16 bases left between them. The length of the CDR3 is 16 residues. In nucleotides, the CDR3 is TGTGCCAGCAGCCGTGGAGTCGGGATCCGGAACACTGAAGCTTTCTTT. It codes for CASSRGVGIRNTEAFF.

DNA for the CDR3: TGTGCCAGCAGTTACGGGACAGGGTTAGGGGAGCAGTACGTC. Its translation is CASSYGTGLGEQYV. J is TRBJ2-7 and V is TRBV6-6, with TRBD1 matching over 9 bases. The CDR3 contains 14 residues. V shed 2 bases and J 7 bases; nucleotides not matched to a gene: 6. CDR1 is MNHNY, CDR2 SVGAGI, per germline (reference sequence).

The CDR3 DNA sequence: TGTGCCAGCAGCTTAGGCGGGGGGGCCGATACGCAGTATTTT. Translated: CASSLGGGADTQYF. The chain combines TRBV7-7 with TRBJ2-3, with 9 nucleotides matching TRBD2. Germline V gene sequence: CDR1 SSHAT, CDR2 FNYEAQ (reference sequence). The ends lost 1 base at V and 6 bases at J; junction bases unmatched: 2. This CDR3 contains 14 residues.

This clone was seen a handful of times. The CDR3 nucleotides read TGTGCCAGCTCACCATCCGCGACAGGGCGGAATTCACCCCTCCACTTT. Translating gives CASSPSATGRNSPLHF. The chain uses TRBV18 and TRBJ1-6; 7 bases are a match to TRBD1. The length of the CDR3 is 16 residues. V shed 2 bases and J 7 bases; nucleotides not matched to a gene: 8. Germline loops: CDR1 KGHSH, CDR2 LQKENI.

The chain joins TRBV28 to TRBJ1-2; D remains unclear. The germline gives CDR1 MDHEN, CDR2 SYDVKM. Trimming took 6 bases from V and 2 from J, leaving 16 bases between them. This CDR3 region has 15 residues. CDR3 residues: CASSQPTELNYGYTF. The CDR3 region has the DNA TGTGCCAGCAGCCAACCGACGGAGCTAAACTATGGCTACACCTTC.

The V and J genes are TRBV9 and TRBJ1-2; D remains unclear. The V and J ends lost 1 base and 6 bases respectively, with 10 bases between them. This CDR3 has 13 residues. The germline V gene has CDR1 SGDLS and CDR2 YYNGEE. DNA of the CDR3: TGTGCCAGCAGCGTAAGAGTCGGGGATGGCTACACCTTC. Encoded protein: CASSVRVGDGYTF.

This clone is medium-sized. The V gene is TRBV6-6, the J gene TRBJ2-3; maybe TRBD2 (6 bases). V was clipped by 11 bases and J by 5 bases, with 20 bases between them. The CDR3 has 14 residues. Germline V gene lookup returns CDR1 MNHNY and CDR2 SVGAGI (reference sequence). The CDR3 reads CAARRDGPRDTQYF. CDR3 in DNA: TGTGCCGCCCGGCGGGACGGCCCACGAGATACGCAGTATTTT.

J is TRBJ2-2 and V is TRBV25-1; 11 bases map to TRBD2. Germline values: CDR1 MGHDK, CDR2 SYGVNS. With V trimmed by 7 bases and J by 9 bases, 4 bases remained unmatched. The CDR3 runs 13 residues. The DNA for the CDR3 is TGTGCCAGCACTAGCGGGGGGCGGAGGGAGCTGTTTTTT. Its protein is CASTSGGRRELFF.

In the case of this clone: Other DNA sequences of this sample code for an identical CDR3. V and J are TRBV5-5 and TRBJ2-7; perhaps TRBD1 as D (6 bases). Trimming took 0 bases from V and 1 from J, leaving 8 bases between them. CDR1 SGHKS and CDR2 YYEKEE come from the germline V gene (reference sequence). This CDR3 comprises 14 residues. The CDR3 loop reads CASSLGDTSYEQYV. The CDR3, as DNA: TGTGCCAGCAGCTTGGGGGACACTTCCTACGAGCAGTACGTC.

This sequence joins TRBV4-1 and TRBJ1-2; 7 bases align to TRBD1. Per germline, CDR1 MGHRA and CDR2 YSYEKL. The CDR3 has 15 amino acids. J lost 0 bases, V lost 4 bases, and 5 bases had no gene match. The CDR3 sequence is CASSLPGGPNYGYTF. CDR3 sequence (DNA): TGCGCCAGCAGCCTCCCAGGGGGTCCTAACTATGGCTACACCTTC.

The chain employs TRBV5-4 and TRBJ2-1, with a possible D match to TRBD1 (5 bases). This CDR3 spans 14 amino acids. Per the germline V gene, CDR1 is SGHNT and CDR2 is YYREEE (reference sequence). The V end lost 3 bases, the J end lost 10 bases, and 17 bases lay between the germline ends. CDR3 DNA: TGTGCCAGCAGCTCTTACGCAGACTGGGGCGAGCAGTTCTTC. This gives the protein CASSSYADWGEQFF. Full variable domain (missing parts from reference TRBV5-4 and TRBJ2-1): ETGVTQSPTHLIKTRGQQVTLRCSSQSGHNTVSWYQQALGQGPQFIFQYYREEENGRGNFPPRFSGLQFPNYSSELNVNALELDDSALYLCASSSYADWGEQFFGPGTRLTVL.